The next 3 T cell receptor beta chains were all read from a single sample in a study of vaccination and CD4 T cells after COVID-19. Cultured CD4+ T cell DNA was sequenced using the Oncomine TCR Beta short-read assay. Each CDR3 protein gets one entry after TCRdb re-called the PCR reads with MiXCR. The sample carries some 14,000 distinct CDR3 sequences, about half recorded once. As to treatment: roughly 10-day PBMC culture with coronavirus spike peptide pools or control peptides (ViraFEST assay). Antigen specificity for these receptors is unknown. What was sequenced was CD4+ T cells from blood, cultured in vitro. These receptors came from a human donor who had recovered from COVID-19.

The rearrangement links TRBV19 to TRBJ2-3; maybe TRBD1 (5 bases). The CDR3 has 15 residues. Germline-derived CDR1 and CDR2 are LNHDA and SQIVND (reference sequence). V lost 7 bases and J 3 bases, leaving 17 bases between the germline ends. The CDR3: CASIPPGRGTDTQYF. The CDR3 DNA sequence: TGTGCCAGTATCCCCCCCGGAAGGGGTACAGATACGCAGTATTTT.

The chain employs TRBV7-9 and TRBJ2-7, with TRBD2 identical over 8 bases. Germline loops: CDR1 SEHNR, CDR2 FQNEAQ (reference sequence). With V trimmed by 5 bases and J by 5 bases, 14 bases remained unmatched. This CDR3 has 16 residues. For the CDR3, the DNA is TGTGCCAGCAGCCCCGCCAGCCAGGGGACTAGAGACGAGCAGTACTTC. Encoded protein: CASSPASQGTRDEQYF.

In nucleotides, the CDR3 is TGTGCCAGCAGCCAAGAAGCCAATCGGGACTATGGCTACACCTTC. Translation: CASSQEANRDYGYTF. V is TRBV4-2 and J is TRBJ1-2; D gene ambiguous. The V gene's germline CDR1 is LGHNA and CDR2 YNFKEQ. CDR3 length equals 15 residues. V lost 0 bases and J 3 bases, leaving 11 bases between the germline ends.